This T cell receptor beta chain was retrieved from a study of blood T cell repertoires in COVID-19. In the study overall: Some COVID-19 samples were acute and others convalescent; all came from the United States, Italy and Spain.

The trim removed 4 bases at V and 5 bases at J, leaving 7 bases unmatched. Germline V gives CDR1 MNHEY, CDR2 SMNVEV (reference sequence). The CDR3 totals 16 residues. In the authors' workflow: Quantification of nucleated cells was approximated via reference gene primer amplification. This table comes from immunoSEQ multiplex PCR, and its TCRdb copy is limited to in-frame clones, with some not included. V and J calls plus clone size are reproduced from that table; the DNA served to infer D and trimming. The sample carries some 380,000 clones, 70% to 90% recorded once. All enrollees were about 18 to 90 years old and from 24 US areas.

The rearrangement joins TRBV27 to TRBJ2-1; 11 nucleotides line up with TRBD2. Sequencing was done on a sample of PBMCs or T cells enriched from blood (not recorded which). The clonotype was recovered from a young man who had recovered from COVID-19. CDR3 nucleotide sequence: TGTGCCAGCAGTTCCACTAGCGGGGGCCCAAACAATGAGCAGTTCTTC. This sequence encodes CASSSTSGGPNNEQFF.